These T cell receptor beta chains were read from a single sample in a study of breast tumors, draining lymph nodes, adjacent tissues. TCRdb re-called the multiplex PCR reads with MiXCR, one entry per CDR3 protein. Here the sample spans some 130,000 distinct CDR3 sequences, just under 20% being singletons. Specimen: axillary lymph node tissue. All receptors come from a female donor with breast cancer. Some clones in this sample may be carry-over from other donors' samples. The CDR3 runs from the conserved cysteine through the conserved F or W. The D gene is left open where the match is weak. Only part of the rows carry a size: once, few, many, or a class if the clone is expanded.

CDR3 protein: CASSQEGGGGKGSPLHF
CDR3 DNA: TGTGCCAGCAGCCAAGAAGGGGGAGGGGGCAAGGGTTCACCCCTCCACTTT
CDR3 length: 17
D gene: TRBD1
clone size: many
J gene: TRBJ1-6
V gene: TRBV3-1

CDR3 protein: CASSPRGGLTSGGVNEQFF
CDR3 DNA: TGTGCCAGCAGTCCGAGGGGAGGATTGACTAGCGGGGGGGTGAATGAGCAGTTCTTC
CDR3 length: 19
D gene: TRBD2
clone size: NA
J gene: TRBJ2-1
V gene: TRBV9

CDR3 protein: CSASSLAGGPNTGELFF
CDR3 DNA: TGCAGTGCCAGCTCGTTAGCGGGGGGCCCAAACACCGGGGAGCTGTTTTTT
CDR3 length: 17
D gene: TRBD2
clone size: many
J gene: TRBJ2-2
V gene: TRBV20-1

CDR3 protein: CASSYFPGLAGGNNEQFF
CDR3 DNA: TGTGCCAGCAGTTACTTTCCGGGACTAGCGGGAGGCAACAATGAGCAGTTCTTC
CDR3 length: 18
D gene: TRBD2
clone size: few
J gene: TRBJ2-1
V gene: TRBV6-2/TRBV6-3

CDR3 protein: CASSNGRGAANTGELFF
CDR3 DNA: TGTGCCAGCTCCAATGGTAGGGGGGCTGCTAACACCGGGGAGCTGTTTTTT
CDR3 length: 17
D gene: NA
clone size: few
J gene: TRBJ2-2
V gene: TRBV12-3/TRBV12-4

CDR3 protein: CASSSTTRDEQFF
CDR3 DNA: TGTGCCAGCAGCTCGACAACCAGAGATGAGCAGTTCTTC
CDR3 length: 13
D gene: NA
clone size: many
J gene: TRBJ2-1
V gene: TRBV7-8

CDR3 protein: CASSLRLRGGQETQYF
CDR3 DNA: TGTGCCAGCAGCTTGAGGTTGCGGGGGGGACAAGAGACCCAGTACTTC
CDR3 length: 16
D gene: TRBD2
clone size: few
J gene: TRBJ2-5
V gene: TRBV5-4

CDR3 protein: CSASVGVLTEAFF
CDR3 DNA: TGCAGTGCTAGTGTGGGAGTTCTCACTGAAGCTTTCTTT
CDR3 length: 13
D gene: NA
clone size: NA
J gene: TRBJ1-1
V gene: TRBV20-1

CDR3 protein: CASRSGESARGKLFF
CDR3 DNA: TGTGCCAGTCGGTCAGGGGAATCGGCGCGGGGAAAACTGTTTTTT
CDR3 length: 15
D gene: NA
clone size: NA
J gene: TRBJ1-4
V gene: TRBV19

CDR3 protein: CASNPAGLYNEQFF
CDR3 DNA: TGTGCCAGTAATCCAGCGGGACTCTACAATGAGCAGTTCTTC
CDR3 length: 14
D gene: TRBD2
clone size: many
J gene: TRBJ2-1
V gene: TRBV19

CDR3 protein: CSARVFVGLAGGETQYF
CDR3 DNA: TGCAGTGCTAGAGTCTTTGTGGGACTAGCGGGAGGAGAGACCCAGTACTTC
CDR3 length: 17
D gene: TRBD2
clone size: many
J gene: TRBJ2-5
V gene: TRBV20-1

CDR3 protein: CASSIANGAYEQYF
CDR3 DNA: TGTGCCAGTAGTATAGCCAACGGAGCCTACGAGCAGTACTTC
CDR3 length: 14
D gene: NA
clone size: many
J gene: TRBJ2-7
V gene: TRBV19

CDR3 protein: CASSLLVEETQYF
CDR3 DNA: TGCGCCAGCAGCTTGCTTGTGGAAGAGACCCAGTACTTC
CDR3 length: 13
D gene: NA
clone size: many
J gene: TRBJ2-5
V gene: TRBV5-1

CDR3 protein: CASSRSGTNTDTQYF
CDR3 DNA: TGTGCCAGCAGTCGATCCGGGACTAACACAGATACGCAGTATTTT
CDR3 length: 15
D gene: TRBD2
clone size: many
J gene: TRBJ2-3
V gene: TRBV6-5

CDR3 protein: CASRTTGSETQYF
CDR3 DNA: TGTGCCAGCAGAACAACAGGGTCCGAGACCCAGTACTTC
CDR3 length: 13
D gene: NA
clone size: NA
J gene: TRBJ2-5
V gene: TRBV27

CDR3 protein: CASSLNRGLDGYTF
CDR3 DNA: TGTGCCAGCAGCCTTAACAGGGGGCTGGATGGCTACACCTTC
CDR3 length: 14
D gene: TRBD1
clone size: many
J gene: TRBJ1-2
V gene: TRBV5-8

CDR3 protein: CAGSRGLPQSGKLFF
CDR3 DNA: TGTGCCGGTAGTAGAGGGCTCCCACAATCCGGAAAACTGTTTTTT
CDR3 length: 15
D gene: NA
clone size: NA
J gene: TRBJ1-4
V gene: TRBV19

CDR3 protein: CASSGPASGQGLNEQFF
CDR3 DNA: TGTGCCAGCAGCGGCCCAGCTTCGGGACAGGGGTTAAATGAGCAGTTCTTC
CDR3 length: 17
D gene: TRBD1
clone size: NA
J gene: TRBJ2-1
V gene: TRBV9

CDR3 protein: CASSLPRADGYTF
CDR3 DNA: TGTGCCAGCAGCTTACCCAGGGCGGATGGCTACACCTTC
CDR3 length: 13
D gene: NA
clone size: few
J gene: TRBJ1-2
V gene: TRBV11-1

CDR3 protein: CASSLTGGGYTF
CDR3 DNA: TGTGCCAGCAGCTTAACAGGGGGCGGCTACACCTTC
CDR3 length: 12
D gene: TRBD1
clone size: many
J gene: TRBJ1-2
V gene: TRBV7-2

CDR3 protein: CASSKLAGAEETQYF
CDR3 DNA: TGTGCCTCCTCTAAGCTAGCGGGAGCCGAAGAGACCCAGTACTTC
CDR3 length: 15
D gene: TRBD2
clone size: once
J gene: TRBJ2-5
V gene: TRBV15

CDR3 protein: CASSERPFSGGNEQYF
CDR3 DNA: TGTGCCAGCAGTGAAAGACCCTTTAGCGGAGGTAACGAGCAGTACTTC
CDR3 length: 16
D gene: NA
clone size: many
J gene: TRBJ2-7
V gene: TRBV27

CDR3 protein: CATRGYTEAFF
CDR3 DNA: TGTGCGACACGAGGTTACACTGAAGCTTTCTTT
CDR3 length: 11
D gene: NA
clone size: NA
J gene: TRBJ1-1
V gene: TRBV2

CDR3 protein: CASSAGLAGRGTDTQYF
CDR3 DNA: TGTGCCAGCAGTGCCGGACTAGCGGGGAGGGGTACAGATACGCAGTATTTT
CDR3 length: 17
D gene: TRBD2
clone size: few
J gene: TRBJ2-3
V gene: TRBV6-1

CDR3 protein: CASSFTAGSEQYF
CDR3 DNA: TGTGCCAGCAGCTTTACAGCGGGATCCGAGCAGTACTTC
CDR3 length: 13
D gene: TRBD2
clone size: many
J gene: TRBJ2-7
V gene: TRBV7-2

CDR3 protein: CASSLAGGDTQYF
CDR3 DNA: TGTGCCAGCAGTCTAGCGGGGGGAGATACGCAGTATTTT
CDR3 length: 13
D gene: TRBD2
clone size: many
J gene: TRBJ2-3
V gene: TRBV6-1

CDR3 protein: CATSDLLGSIETQYF
CDR3 DNA: TGTGCCACCAGTGATTTGCTGGGAAGCATAGAGACCCAGTACTTC
CDR3 length: 15
D gene: NA
clone size: many
J gene: TRBJ2-5
V gene: TRBV24-1

CDR3 protein: CSALDSHGANVLTF
CDR3 DNA: TGCAGTGCTCTGGACAGTCATGGGGCCAACGTCCTGACTTTC
CDR3 length: 14
D gene: NA
clone size: many
J gene: TRBJ2-6
V gene: TRBV20-1

CDR3 protein: CAFGGLLNTGELFF
CDR3 DNA: TGTGCCTTCGGGGGACTTCTGAACACCGGGGAGCTGTTTTTT
CDR3 length: 14
D gene: NA
clone size: many
J gene: TRBJ2-2
V gene: TRBV12-3/TRBV12-4

CDR3 protein: CASSLSVGRYNEQFF
CDR3 DNA: TGTGCCAGCAGTTTGTCGGTCGGGCGCTACAATGAGCAGTTCTTC
CDR3 length: 15
D gene: NA
clone size: few
J gene: TRBJ2-1
V gene: TRBV27

CDR3 protein: CASSLENHNEQFF
CDR3 DNA: TGCGCCAGCAGCTTGGAGAATCACAATGAGCAGTTCTTC
CDR3 length: 13
D gene: NA
clone size: many
J gene: TRBJ2-1
V gene: TRBV5-1

CDR3 protein: CSASPTGGETQYF
CDR3 DNA: TGCAGTGCTAGTCCGACGGGGGGAGAGACCCAGTACTTC
CDR3 length: 13
D gene: TRBD2
clone size: many
J gene: TRBJ2-5
V gene: TRBV20-1

CDR3 protein: CAGSLGGGGQPQHF
CDR3 DNA: TGTGCCGGCAGCCTAGGGGGGGGCGGACAGCCCCAGCATTTT
CDR3 length: 14
D gene: NA
clone size: NA
J gene: TRBJ1-5
V gene: TRBV3-1

CDR3 protein: CASSPAWEQFF
CDR3 DNA: TGTGCCAGCTCCCCGGCGTGGGAGCAGTTCTTC
CDR3 length: 11
D gene: NA
clone size: many
J gene: TRBJ2-1
V gene: TRBV11-2

CDR3 protein: CASSLSSGRPFHF
CDR3 DNA: TGTGCCAGCAGCTTAAGTAGCGGGAGGCCTTTCCACTTC
CDR3 length: 13
D gene: TRBD2
clone size: many
J gene: TRBJ2-7
V gene: TRBV7-2

CDR3 protein: CASRRGQGSTDTQYF
CDR3 DNA: TGTGCCAGCAGGAGGGGACAGGGGAGCACAGATACGCAGTATTTT
CDR3 length: 15
D gene: TRBD1
clone size: many
J gene: TRBJ2-3
V gene: TRBV6-4

CDR3 protein: CASIPGGPNTEAFF
CDR3 DNA: TGTGCCAGCATCCCGGGAGGCCCGAACACTGAAGCTTTCTTT
CDR3 length: 14
D gene: NA
clone size: NA
J gene: TRBJ1-1
V gene: TRBV12-3/TRBV12-4

CDR3 protein: CASSLASSGNTIYF
CDR3 DNA: TGCGCCAGCAGCTTGGCCAGCTCTGGAAACACCATATATTTT
CDR3 length: 14
D gene: NA
clone size: many
J gene: TRBJ1-3
V gene: TRBV5-1

CDR3 protein: CATAGPYNEQFF
CDR3 DNA: TGTGCCACAGCGGGGCCCTACAATGAGCAGTTCTTC
CDR3 length: 12
D gene: TRBD2
clone size: many
J gene: TRBJ2-1
V gene: TRBV11-2

CDR3 protein: CASSSSRAGELFF
CDR3 DNA: TGTGCCAGTAGTTCTTCCCGGGCCGGGGAGCTGTTTTTT
CDR3 length: 13
D gene: NA
clone size: many
J gene: TRBJ2-2
V gene: TRBV19

CDR3 protein: CASSERTGGNTGELFF
CDR3 DNA: TGTGCCAGCAGTGAGAGGACAGGGGGGAACACCGGGGAGCTGTTTTTT
CDR3 length: 16
D gene: TRBD1
clone size: NA
J gene: TRBJ2-2
V gene: TRBV2

CDR3 protein: CASSLLRSGNERLFF
CDR3 DNA: TGTGCCAGCAGCTTACTCCGATCAGGGAATGAAAGACTGTTTTTT
CDR3 length: 15
D gene: NA
clone size: NA
J gene: TRBJ1-4
V gene: TRBV7-9